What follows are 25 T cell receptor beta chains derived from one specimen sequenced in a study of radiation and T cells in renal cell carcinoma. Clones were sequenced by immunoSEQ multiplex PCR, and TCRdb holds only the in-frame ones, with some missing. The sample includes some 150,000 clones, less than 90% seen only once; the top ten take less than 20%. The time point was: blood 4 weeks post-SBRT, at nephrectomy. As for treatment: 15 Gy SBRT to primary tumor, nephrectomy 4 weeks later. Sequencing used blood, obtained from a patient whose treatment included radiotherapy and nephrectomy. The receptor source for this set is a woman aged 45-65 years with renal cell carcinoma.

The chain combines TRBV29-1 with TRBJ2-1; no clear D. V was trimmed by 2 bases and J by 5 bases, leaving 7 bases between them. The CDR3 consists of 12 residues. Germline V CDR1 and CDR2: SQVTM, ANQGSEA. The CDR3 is CSVELPDNEQFF. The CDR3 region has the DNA TGCAGCGTTGAACTGCCGGACAATGAGCAGTTCTTC.

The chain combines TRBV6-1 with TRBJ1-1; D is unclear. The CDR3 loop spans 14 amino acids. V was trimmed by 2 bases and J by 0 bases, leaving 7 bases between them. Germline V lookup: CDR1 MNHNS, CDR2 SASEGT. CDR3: CASSERPLNTEAFF. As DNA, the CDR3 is TGTGCCAGCAGTGAAAGGCCTCTGAACACTGAAGCTTTCTTT.

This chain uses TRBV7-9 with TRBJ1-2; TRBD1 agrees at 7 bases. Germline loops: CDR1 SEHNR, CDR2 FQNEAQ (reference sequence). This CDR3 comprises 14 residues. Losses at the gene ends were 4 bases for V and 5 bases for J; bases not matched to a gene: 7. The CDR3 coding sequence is TGTGCCAGCAGCTCAACAGGGGATCGGTATGGCTACACCTTC. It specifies CASSSTGDRYGYTF.

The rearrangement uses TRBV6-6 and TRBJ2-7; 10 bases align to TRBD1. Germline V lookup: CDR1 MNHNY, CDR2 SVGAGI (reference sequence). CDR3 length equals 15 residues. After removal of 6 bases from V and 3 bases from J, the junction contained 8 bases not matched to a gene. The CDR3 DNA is TGTGCCAGCAGCCCTGGGACAGGGGCCGTCTACGAGCAGTACTTC. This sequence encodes CASSPGTGAVYEQYF.

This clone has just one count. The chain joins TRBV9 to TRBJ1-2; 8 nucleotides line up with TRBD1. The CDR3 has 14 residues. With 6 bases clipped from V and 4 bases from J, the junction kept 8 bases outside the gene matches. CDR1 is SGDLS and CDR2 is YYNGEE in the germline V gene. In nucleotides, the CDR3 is TGTGCCAGCACCGAGTGGACAGGGAGCTATGGCTACACCTTC. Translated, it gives CASTEWTGSYGYTF.

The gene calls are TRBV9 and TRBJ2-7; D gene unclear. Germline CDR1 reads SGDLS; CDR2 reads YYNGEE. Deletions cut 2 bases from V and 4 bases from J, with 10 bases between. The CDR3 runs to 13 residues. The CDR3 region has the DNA TGTGCCAGCAGCGTCGGGTGTGCGTACGAGCAGTACTTC. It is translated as CASSVGCAYEQYF.

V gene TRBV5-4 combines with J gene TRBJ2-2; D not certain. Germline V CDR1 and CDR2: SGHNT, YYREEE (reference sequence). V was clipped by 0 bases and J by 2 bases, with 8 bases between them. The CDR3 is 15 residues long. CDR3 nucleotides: TGTGCCAGCAGCTTGGACATGATTAACACCGGGGAGCTGTTTTTT. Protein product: CASSLDMINTGELFF. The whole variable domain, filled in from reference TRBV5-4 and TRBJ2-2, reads ETGVTQSPTHLIKTRGQQVTLRCSSQSGHNTVSWYQQALGQGPQFIFQYYREEENGRGNFPPRFSGLQFPNYSSELNVNALELDDSALYLCASSLDMINTGELFFGEGSRLTVL.

The CDR3 nucleotides read TGTGCCAGCAGCCGGGGACAGTCGAATGAGCAGTTCTTC. Its protein product is CASSRGQSNEQFF. The chain combines TRBV6-5 with TRBJ2-1, with 7 nucleotides matching TRBD1. From germline, CDR1 is MNHEY and CDR2 SVGAGI. V shed 6 bases and J 7 bases; nucleotides not matched to a gene: 6. The CDR3 runs to 13 residues.

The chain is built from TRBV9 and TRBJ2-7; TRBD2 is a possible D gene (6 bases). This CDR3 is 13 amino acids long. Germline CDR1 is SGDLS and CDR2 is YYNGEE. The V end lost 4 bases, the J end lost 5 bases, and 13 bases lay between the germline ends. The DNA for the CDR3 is TGTGCCAGCAGCTCCGGAGGGTTTGACGAGCAGTACTTC. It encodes CASSSGGFDEQYF.

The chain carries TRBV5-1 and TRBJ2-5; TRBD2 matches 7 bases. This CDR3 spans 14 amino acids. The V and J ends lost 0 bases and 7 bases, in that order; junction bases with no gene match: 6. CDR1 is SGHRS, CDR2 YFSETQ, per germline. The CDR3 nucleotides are TGCGCCAGCAGCTTGGAGGAGGGCGGGGGGACCCAGTACTTC. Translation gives CASSLEEGGGTQYF.

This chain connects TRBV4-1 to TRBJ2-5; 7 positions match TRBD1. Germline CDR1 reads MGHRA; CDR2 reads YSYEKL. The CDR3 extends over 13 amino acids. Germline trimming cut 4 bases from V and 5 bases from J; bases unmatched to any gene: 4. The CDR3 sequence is CASSRRGRETQYF. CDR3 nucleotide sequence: TGCGCCAGCAGCCGAAGGGGGCGGGAGACCCAGTACTTC.

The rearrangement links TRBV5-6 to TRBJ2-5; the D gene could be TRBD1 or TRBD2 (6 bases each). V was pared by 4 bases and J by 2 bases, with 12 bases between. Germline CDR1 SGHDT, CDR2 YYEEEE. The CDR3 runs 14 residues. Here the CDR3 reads CASSRRGVQETQYF. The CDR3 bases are TGTGCCAGCAGCCGTAGGGGGGTTCAAGAGACCCAGTACTTC. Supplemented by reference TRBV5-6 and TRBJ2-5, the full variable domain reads DAGVTQSPTHLIKTRGQQVTLRCSPKSGHDTVSWYQQALGQGPQFIFQYYEEEERQRGNFPDRFSGHQFPNYSSELNVNALLLGDSALYLCASSRRGVQETQYFGPGTRLLVL.

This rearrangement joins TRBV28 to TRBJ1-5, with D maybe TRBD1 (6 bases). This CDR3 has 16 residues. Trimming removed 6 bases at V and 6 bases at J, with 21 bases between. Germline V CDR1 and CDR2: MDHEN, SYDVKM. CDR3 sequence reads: CASSLPGGGLGQPQHF. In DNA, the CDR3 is TGTGCCAGCAGCCTCCCCGGCGGGGGGCTCGGTCAGCCCCAGCATTTT.

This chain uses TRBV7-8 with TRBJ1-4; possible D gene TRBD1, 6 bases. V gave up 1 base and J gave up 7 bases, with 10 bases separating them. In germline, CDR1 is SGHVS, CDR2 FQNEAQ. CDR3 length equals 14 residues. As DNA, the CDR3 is TGTGCCAGCAGCTTAGACAGGGAGGGTGAAAAACTGTTTTTT. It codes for CASSLDREGEKLFF.

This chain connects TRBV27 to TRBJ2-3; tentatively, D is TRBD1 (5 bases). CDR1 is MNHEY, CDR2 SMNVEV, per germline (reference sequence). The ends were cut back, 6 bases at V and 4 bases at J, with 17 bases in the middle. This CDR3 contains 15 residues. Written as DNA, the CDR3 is TGTGCCAGCAGCCTAGGGAAGGGGCGGTCAGATACGCAGTATTTT. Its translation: CASSLGKGRSDTQYF.

In DNA, the CDR3 is TGTGCCAGCAGCCCCCTGGGCCCACTCACAGATACGCAGTATTTT. Its translation: CASSPLGPLTDTQYF. The chain recombines TRBV4-2 with TRBJ2-3; D is uncertain. The germline V and J ends were trimmed by 4 bases and 2 bases, with 13 bases remaining between them. The CDR3 extends over 15 amino acids. The germline CDR1 and CDR2 sequences are LGHNA and YNFKEQ.

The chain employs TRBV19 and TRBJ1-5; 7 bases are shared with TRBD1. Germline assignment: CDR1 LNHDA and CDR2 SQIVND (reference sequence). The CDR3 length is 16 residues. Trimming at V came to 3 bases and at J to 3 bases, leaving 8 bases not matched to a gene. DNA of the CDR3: TGTGCCAGTAGTATTAGCGGCAGGGGGTACAATCAGCCCCAGCATTTT. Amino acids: CASSISGRGYNQPQHF.

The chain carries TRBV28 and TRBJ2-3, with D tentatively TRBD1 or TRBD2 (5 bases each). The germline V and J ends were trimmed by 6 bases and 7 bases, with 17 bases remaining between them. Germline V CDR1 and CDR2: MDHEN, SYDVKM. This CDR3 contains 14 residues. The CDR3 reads CASSRDVALNTQYF. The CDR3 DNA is TGTGCCAGCAGCCGGGACGTGGCTTTAAATACGCAGTATTTT.

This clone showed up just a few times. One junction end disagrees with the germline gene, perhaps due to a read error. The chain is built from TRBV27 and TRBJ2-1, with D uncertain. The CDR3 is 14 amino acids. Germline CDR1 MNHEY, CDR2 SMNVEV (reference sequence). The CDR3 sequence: CASSSRRWFNAQFF. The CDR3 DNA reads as TGTGCCAGCAGTTCAAGACGGTGGTTCAATGCGCAGTTCTTC.

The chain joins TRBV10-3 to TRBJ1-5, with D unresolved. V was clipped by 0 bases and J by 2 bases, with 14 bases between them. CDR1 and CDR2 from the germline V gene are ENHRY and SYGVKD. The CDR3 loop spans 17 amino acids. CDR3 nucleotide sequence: TGTGCCATCAGTGAGTCAGGGCAGTCAATCGGCAATCAGCCCCAGCATTTT. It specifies CAISESGQSIGNQPQHF.

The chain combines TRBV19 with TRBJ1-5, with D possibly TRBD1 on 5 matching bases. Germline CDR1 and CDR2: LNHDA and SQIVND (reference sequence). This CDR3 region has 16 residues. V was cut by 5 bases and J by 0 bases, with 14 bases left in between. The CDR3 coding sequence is TGTGCCAGTAGTGGGGCCCTCAGAGTTAGCAATCAGCCCCAGCATTTT. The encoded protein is CASSGALRVSNQPQHF.

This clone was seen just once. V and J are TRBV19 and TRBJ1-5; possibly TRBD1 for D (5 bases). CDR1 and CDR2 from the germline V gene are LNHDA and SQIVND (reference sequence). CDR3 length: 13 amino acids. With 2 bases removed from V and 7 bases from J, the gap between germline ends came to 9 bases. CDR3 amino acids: CASSISRVQPQHF. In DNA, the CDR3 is TGTGCCAGTAGTATATCCAGGGTCCAGCCCCAGCATTTT.

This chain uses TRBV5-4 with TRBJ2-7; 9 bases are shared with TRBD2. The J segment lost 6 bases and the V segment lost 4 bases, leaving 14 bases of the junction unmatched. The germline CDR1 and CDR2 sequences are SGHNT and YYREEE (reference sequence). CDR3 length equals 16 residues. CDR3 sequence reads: CASSQDPAGGPSEQYF. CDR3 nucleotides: TGTGCCAGCAGCCAAGATCCGGCGGGAGGGCCTTCCGAGCAGTACTTC.

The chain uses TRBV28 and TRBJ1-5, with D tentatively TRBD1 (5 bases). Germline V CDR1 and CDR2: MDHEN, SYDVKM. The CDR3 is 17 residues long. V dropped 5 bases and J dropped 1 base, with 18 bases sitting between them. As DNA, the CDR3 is TGTGCCAGCAGTCCCTGGCAGGGAGACACGAGCAATCAGCCCCAGCATTTT. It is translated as CASSPWQGDTSNQPQHF.

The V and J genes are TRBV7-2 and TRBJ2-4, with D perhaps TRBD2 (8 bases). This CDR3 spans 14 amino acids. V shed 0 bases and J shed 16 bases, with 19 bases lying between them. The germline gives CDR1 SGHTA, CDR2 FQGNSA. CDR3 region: CASSLAPGGDRQYF. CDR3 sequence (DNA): TGTGCCAGCAGCTTAGCCCCGGGGGGGGACAGACAATACTTC. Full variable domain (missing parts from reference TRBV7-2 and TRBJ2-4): GAGVSQSPSNKVTEKGKDVELRCDPISGHTALYWYRQSLGQGLEFLIYFQGNSAPDKSGLPSDRFSAERTGGSVSTLTIQRTQQEDSAVYLCASSLAPGGDRQYFGAGTRLSVL.